This is a list of T cell receptor beta chains from one sample in a study of blood T cell repertoires in COVID-19. Here immunoSEQ multiplex PCR was the method, and the copy in TCRdb shows in-frame clones only, minus some. Among 90,000 to 120,000 clones, 75% to 95% were seen once, and the ten largest hold less than 1.5%. The sequenced material came from peripheral blood. These TCRs come from a woman aged 25-40 years with acute or convalescent COVID-19. Both conserved end residues are part of each CDR3. The D gene is left open where the match is weak. Clone size is stated in some rows and not others, as once, few, many or a class when expanded.

CAISAQGAVNEQFF | TGTGCCATCAGTGCACAGGGGGCCGTTAATGAGCAGTTCTTC | TRBJ2-1 | TRBD1 | TRBV10-3 | NA
CASISGHGQVGYTEAFF | TGCGCCAGCATTTCGGGTCACGGCCAAGTCGGATACACTGAAGCTTTCTTT | TRBJ1-1 | NA | TRBV4-1 | NA
CASSSTGLEQYF | TGTGCCAGCAGCTCAACAGGGCTCGAGCAGTACTTC | TRBJ2-7 | NA | TRBV11-3 | NA
CASSNTGTGGNYEQYF | TGTGCCAGCAGCAACACCGGGACAGGGGGTAACTACGAGCAGTACTTC | TRBJ2-7 | TRBD1 | TRBV6-2/TRBV6-3 | once
CASSLSPNLVNEKLFF | TGTGCCAGCAGTTTATCGCCCAATCTAGTGAATGAAAAACTGTTTTTT | TRBJ1-4 | NA | TRBV27 | NA
CASSYGGTEYEQYF | TGTGCCAGCAGTTACGGGGGGACAGAATACGAGCAGTACTTC | TRBJ2-7 | NA | TRBV6-5 | NA
CASSQTRGYEQYF | TGCGCCAGCAGCCAAACCAGGGGCTACGAGCAGTACTTC | TRBJ2-7 | NA | TRBV4-3 | NA
CASSYSYRVEKLFF | TGTGCCAGCAGTTACTCCTATCGAGTAGAAAAACTGTTTTTT | TRBJ1-4 | NA | TRBV6-5 | NA
CSVDFGDRGVVTQYF | TGCAGCGTTGATTTTGGGGACAGGGGGGTCGTGACCCAGTACTTC | TRBJ2-5 | TRBD1 | TRBV29-1 | NA
CASSLDTGNTIYF | TGCGCCAGCAGCCTGGACACTGGAAACACCATATATTTT | TRBJ1-3 | NA | TRBV4-1 | NA
CAGEWGVGYNEQFF | TGTGCCGGCGAATGGGGGGTGGGCTACAATGAGCAGTTCTTC | TRBJ2-1 | NA | TRBV2 | few
CASGSPSEQFF | TGCGCGAGCGGGAGCCCCAGTGAGCAGTTCTTC | TRBJ2-1 | TRBD2 | TRBV28 | NA
CINMVGRSYTF | TGCATTAACATGGTGGGGCGCAGCTACACCTTC | TRBJ1-2 | NA | TRBV20-1 | NA
CAWSVKGQGGLGSGELFF | TGTGCCTGGAGTGTAAAGGGACAGGGAGGCTTGGGGTCCGGGGAGCTGTTTTTT | TRBJ2-2 | TRBD1 | TRBV30 | NA
CASSLEGQGTANYGYTF | TGTGCCAGCAGCCTCGAGGGACAGGGGACGGCTAACTATGGCTACACCTTC | TRBJ1-2 | NA | TRBV12-1 | once
CASSRGVNTEAFF | TGTGCCAGCTCGAGAGGAGTGAACACTGAAGCTTTCTTT | TRBJ1-1 | NA | TRBV6-5 | NA
CASSTGTTLHRDEQFF | TGTGCCAGTAGTACCGGGACTACCTTACATCGGGATGAGCAGTTCTTC | TRBJ2-1 | TRBD2 | TRBV19 | once
CASRWANRDQETQYF | TGTGCCAGCAGATGGGCAAACAGGGACCAAGAGACCCAGTACTTC | TRBJ2-5 | NA | TRBV7-9 | NA
CASSSTAAPREKLFF | TGTGCCAGCAGCTCAACGGCGGCACCCCGGGAAAAACTGTTTTTT | TRBJ1-4 | NA | TRBV5-5 | NA
CASRLNRGVYNEQFF | TGCGCCAGCAGACTTAACAGGGGAGTCTACAATGAGCAGTTCTTC | TRBJ2-1 | TRBD1 | TRBV5-1 | NA
CAISGTSGMETQYF | TGTGCCATCAGCGGGACTAGCGGGATGGAGACCCAGTACTTC | TRBJ2-5 | TRBD2 | TRBV10-3 | few
CASSTTSGDNEQFF | TGTGCCAGCAGCACGACTAGCGGAGACAATGAGCAGTTCTTC | TRBJ2-1 | TRBD2 | TRBV28 | NA
CAKTGGSGYTF | TGTGCCAAAACAGGGGGCAGTGGCTACACCTTC | TRBJ1-2 | NA | TRBV21-1 | NA
CASSGAGANYGYTF | TGTGCCAGCAGCGGGGCGGGAGCTAACTATGGCTACACCTTC | TRBJ1-2 | NA | TRBV9 | NA
CASSHGAPGNEQFF | TGTGCCAGCAGTCATGGGGCGCCGGGCAATGAGCAGTTCTTC | TRBJ2-1 | NA | TRBV28 | once
CASSQDRGSNQPQHF | TGCGCCAGCAGCCAAGACAGGGGTAGCAATCAGCCCCAGCATTTT | TRBJ1-5 | NA | TRBV4-1 | NA
CASSTAAPGQGELEFF | TGTGCCAGCAGCACCGCGGCTCCGGGACAGGGGGAATTGGAGTTCTTC | TRBJ2-1 | TRBD1 | TRBV7-9 | NA
CASRAGTGNSHEQYF | TGTGCCAGCAGGGCCGGGACAGGGAATTCTCACGAGCAGTACTTC | TRBJ2-7 | TRBD1 | TRBV14 | NA
CASSLGASGTKRNNEQFF | TGTGCCAGCAGCTTAGGTGCTAGCGGGACTAAAAGGAACAATGAGCAGTTCTTC | TRBJ2-1 | TRBD2 | TRBV11-3 | NA
CASSQELAAGTTYNEQFF | TGTGCCAGCAGCCAGGAGCTAGCGGCGGGGACTACCTACAATGAGCAGTTCTTC | TRBJ2-1 | TRBD2 | TRBV4-2 | NA
CASSTQGLLSWGYTF | TGTGCCAGCAGCACGCAGGGATTACTTTCGTGGGGCTACACCTTC | TRBJ1-2 | NA | TRBV7-2 | NA
CASSHPGPNYGYTF | TGTGCCAGCAGCCACCCAGGGCCCAACTATGGCTACACCTTC | TRBJ1-2 | NA | TRBV4-2 | once
CASSRTGIMNTEAFF | TGTGCCAGCAGTCGAACAGGGATCATGAACACTGAAGCTTTCTTT | TRBJ1-1 | NA | TRBV25-1 | NA
CASSRAGRGLYEQYF | TGTGCCAGCAGCAGGGCAGGGCGAGGTCTCTACGAGCAGTACTTC | TRBJ2-7 | NA | TRBV5-5 | NA
CASSLFGSTRELFF | TGTGCCAGCAGCTTATTCGGGAGTACGAGGGAGCTGTTTTTT | TRBJ2-2 | NA | TRBV7-8 | NA